Listed below are T cell receptor beta chains from one sample, sequenced in a study of blood T cells in healthy people across ages. TCRdb reprocessed the 5' RACE reads via MiXCR and lists one record per CDR3 protein. The repertoire has approximately 1.5 million distinct CDR3 sequences, around 36% of them found once; the top ten carry around 10%. The specimen was blood. The receptors derive from a woman aged 30 to 39 in good health. CDR3s include the opening cysteine and the closing phenylalanine or tryptophan. The D gene is left open where the match is weak. Clone size is shown for a subset of rows, as once, few, many or a class of expanded clone.

d_gene: -
j_gene: TRBJ1-4
v_gene: TRBV7-2
abundance: few
CDR3nt: TGTGCCAGCAGCTTAGGCCGGGGGACCCTCGAAAAACTGTTTTTT
CDR3aa: CASSLGRGTLEKLFF

d_gene: -
j_gene: TRBJ2-5
v_gene: TRBV7-2
abundance: -
CDR3nt: TGTGCCATCAGCCCCGGCCGCGTAGAGACCCAGTACTTC
CDR3aa: CAISPGRVETQYF

d_gene: -
j_gene: TRBJ2-1
v_gene: TRBV20-1
abundance: -
CDR3nt: TGCAGTGCCTCCTACGGTAGCCCAGGGGATGAGCAGTTCTTC
CDR3aa: CSASYGSPGDEQFF

d_gene: TRBD2
j_gene: TRBJ2-7
v_gene: TRBV7-6
abundance: -
CDR3nt: TGTGCCAGCAGCTCAAACAAAGCGGGAGGGTCCCACGAGCAGTACTTC
CDR3aa: CASSSNKAGGSHEQYF

d_gene: -
j_gene: TRBJ2-2
v_gene: TRBV2
abundance: few
CDR3nt: TGTGCCAGCAGTGGGACGGCGGAACCCGGGGAGCTGTTTTTT
CDR3aa: CASSGTAEPGELFF

d_gene: -
j_gene: TRBJ1-2
v_gene: TRBV30
abundance: -
CDR3nt: TGTGCCTGGAGTCGTCCCCGGTCGAGCTATGGCTACACCTTC
CDR3aa: CAWSRPRSSYGYTF

d_gene: TRBD1
j_gene: TRBJ2-1
v_gene: TRBV27
abundance: -
CDR3nt: TGTGCCAGCAGTCAATCCACACCGGGACAGGGGTACAATGAGCAGTTCTTC
CDR3aa: CASSQSTPGQGYNEQFF

d_gene: -
j_gene: TRBJ2-2
v_gene: TRBV4-2
abundance: -
CDR3nt: TGTGCCAGCAGCCGATCGGGACCCTTCACCGGGGAGCTGTTTTTT
CDR3aa: CASSRSGPFTGELFF

d_gene: TRBD2
j_gene: TRBJ2-7
v_gene: TRBV20-1
abundance: few
CDR3nt: TGCAGTGCCTTCGGGGCTAGCGGGAGTTACGAGCAGTACTTC
CDR3aa: CSAFGASGSYEQYF

d_gene: TRBD2
j_gene: TRBJ2-1
v_gene: TRBV28
abundance: once
CDR3nt: TGTGCCAGCACCTCAGCGGGAGGGCCCAATGATGAGCAGTTCTTC
CDR3aa: CASTSAGGPNDEQFF

d_gene: -
j_gene: TRBJ1-4
v_gene: TRBV6-1
abundance: -
CDR3nt: TGTGCCAGCAGTGTTTCCAGTCGTAATGAAAAACTGTTTTTT
CDR3aa: CASSVSSRNEKLFF

d_gene: TRBD2
j_gene: TRBJ2-3
v_gene: TRBV20-1
abundance: -
CDR3nt: TGCAGTGCCGGGACTAGCGAGGGGACTAGCACAGATACGCAGTATTTT
CDR3aa: CSAGTSEGTSTDTQYF

d_gene: TRBD2
j_gene: TRBJ2-5
v_gene: TRBV29-1
abundance: many
CDR3nt: TGCAGCGTTGAAACTAGCGTAGGGGAGACCCAGTACTTC
CDR3aa: CSVETSVGETQYF

d_gene: -
j_gene: TRBJ1-1
v_gene: TRBV5-1
abundance: few
CDR3nt: TGCGCCAGCAGCCCGGCAGAGTGGGCTAACGAAGCTTTCTTT
CDR3aa: CASSPAEWANEAFF

d_gene: -
j_gene: TRBJ1-6
v_gene: TRBV10-3
abundance: -
CDR3nt: TGTGCCATCAGTGACTACGAGCCGGGACGCTCCTATAAGTCACCCCTCCACTTT
CDR3aa: CAISDYEPGRSYKSPLHF

d_gene: -
j_gene: TRBJ2-5
v_gene: TRBV6-5
abundance: -
CDR3nt: TGTGCCAGCAGTTGGGGCCTCTCAGGGACCCAGTACTTC
CDR3aa: CASSWGLSGTQYF

d_gene: TRBD1
j_gene: TRBJ1-3
v_gene: TRBV27
abundance: few
CDR3nt: TGTGCCAGCAGTCCAGGGGGGGGGAACACCATATATTTT
CDR3aa: CASSPGGGNTIYF

d_gene: TRBD1
j_gene: TRBJ2-7
v_gene: TRBV5-1
abundance: -
CDR3nt: TGCGCCAGCAGCTTGGATCCCTCGACAGGGCCTGAAGTCCTCTCCTACGAGCAGTACTTC
CDR3aa: CASSLDPSTGPEVLSYEQYF

d_gene: -
j_gene: TRBJ1-1
v_gene: TRBV20-1
abundance: -
CDR3nt: TGCAGTGCTCTCCAACAGGTAGAAGCTTTCTTT
CDR3aa: CSALQQVEAFF

d_gene: -
j_gene: TRBJ2-6
v_gene: TRBV27
abundance: few
CDR3nt: TGTGCCAGCAGTTTCTCGGACAGCCCCCAGGGTTCTGGGGCCAACGTCCTGACTTTC
CDR3aa: CASSFSDSPQGSGANVLTF

d_gene: -
j_gene: TRBJ2-7
v_gene: TRBV7-9
abundance: -
CDR3nt: TGTGCCAGCACCAGTCCCTGGCGGGACTACGAGCAGTACTTC
CDR3aa: CASTSPWRDYEQYF

d_gene: -
j_gene: TRBJ2-1
v_gene: TRBV7-6
abundance: -
CDR3nt: TGTGCCAGCAGCTTAGCGGCCGCAGCCAGCTCCTACAATGGGCAGTTCTTC
CDR3aa: CASSLAAAASSYNGQFF

d_gene: TRBD2
j_gene: TRBJ2-1
v_gene: TRBV28
abundance: -
CDR3nt: TGTGCCAGCAGTTTAGGTCTAGCGGGAGGGTTACCAGGCCTGTTCTTC
CDR3aa: CASSLGLAGGLPGLFF

d_gene: TRBD1
j_gene: TRBJ2-2
v_gene: TRBV6-5
abundance: -
CDR3nt: TGTGCCGGCAGTTACTCGCGGACAGGGAGAACCGGGGAGCTGTTTTTT
CDR3aa: CAGSYSRTGRTGELFF

d_gene: TRBD1
j_gene: TRBJ2-3
v_gene: TRBV6-5
abundance: few
CDR3nt: TGTGCCAGCAGTTACTCGAGGGGACAGGGAGGAGGCACAGATACGCAGTATTTT
CDR3aa: CASSYSRGQGGGTDTQYF

d_gene: -
j_gene: TRBJ2-3
v_gene: TRBV3-1
abundance: -
CDR3nt: TGTGCCAGCAGCACATCTTTACTAGCACCAGCTACGCAGTATTTT
CDR3aa: CASSTSLLAPATQYF

d_gene: -
j_gene: TRBJ2-1
v_gene: TRBV7-3
abundance: few
CDR3nt: TGTGCCAGCAGCTTATCGCCTTCGGGCTACAATGAGCAGTTCTTC
CDR3aa: CASSLSPSGYNEQFF

d_gene: -
j_gene: TRBJ2-7
v_gene: TRBV3-1
abundance: -
CDR3nt: TGTGCCAGCAGCCAAGAGTTAGGCTTATCCTACGAGCAGTACTTC
CDR3aa: CASSQELGLSYEQYF

d_gene: TRBD2
j_gene: TRBJ2-5
v_gene: TRBV20-1
abundance: -
CDR3nt: TGCAGTGCTAGATCCGGGACTAGCGGGGGGGCCAGCGAGACCCAGTACTTC
CDR3aa: CSARSGTSGGASETQYF

d_gene: -
j_gene: TRBJ2-7
v_gene: TRBV18
abundance: few
CDR3nt: TGTGCCAGCTCACCGGGGGTGACGAGGGAGCAGTACTTC
CDR3aa: CASSPGVTREQYF

d_gene: -
j_gene: TRBJ2-5
v_gene: TRBV29-1
abundance: -
CDR3nt: TGCAGCGTTGGTTTCAGAGGTCCGGAGACCCAGTACTTC
CDR3aa: CSVGFRGPETQYF

d_gene: TRBD1
j_gene: TRBJ2-5
v_gene: TRBV6-2/TRBV6-3
abundance: few
CDR3nt: TGTGCCAGCAGTAAACACCGGGACAGGCAAGAGACCCAGTACTTC
CDR3aa: CASSKHRDRQETQYF

d_gene: -
j_gene: TRBJ2-7
v_gene: TRBV27
abundance: few
CDR3nt: TGTGCCAGCAGCATAGGGGTTTCCTACGAGCAGTACTTC
CDR3aa: CASSIGVSYEQYF

d_gene: -
j_gene: TRBJ2-3
v_gene: TRBV10-3
abundance: -
CDR3nt: TGTGCCATCAGTAAGTGGACGGACGATACGCAGTATTTT
CDR3aa: CAISKWTDDTQYF

d_gene: -
j_gene: TRBJ2-6
v_gene: TRBV9
abundance: many
CDR3nt: TGTGCCAGCAGCGTCTCGGGTTTCGGGGCCAACGTCCTGACTTTC
CDR3aa: CASSVSGFGANVLTF

d_gene: TRBD1
j_gene: TRBJ1-2
v_gene: TRBV30
abundance: -
CDR3nt: TGTGCCTGGAGCTACAGGGGGCCCGGTCCCTATGGCTACACCTTC
CDR3aa: CAWSYRGPGPYGYTF

d_gene: TRBD2
j_gene: TRBJ2-1
v_gene: TRBV5-1
abundance: -
CDR3nt: TGCGCCAGCAGCTTGGCCGGGGGACTAGCCGGGAATGAGCAGTTCTTC
CDR3aa: CASSLAGGLAGNEQFF

d_gene: TRBD2
j_gene: TRBJ2-1
v_gene: TRBV20-1
abundance: few
CDR3nt: TGCAGTGCTAGAGACCTAAACAGTGCGCGACTAGCGGGGGGACCCTCCTACAATGAGCAGTTCTTC
CDR3aa: CSARDLNSARLAGGPSYNEQFF

d_gene: TRBD1
j_gene: TRBJ2-7
v_gene: TRBV29-1
abundance: -
CDR3nt: TGCAGCGTCTCCGGGACAGTTTTCTCCTACGAGCAGTACTTC
CDR3aa: CSVSGTVFSYEQYF

d_gene: TRBD2
j_gene: TRBJ2-3
v_gene: TRBV2
abundance: -
CDR3nt: TGTGCCAGCAGTGAGCCAGGACTAGCGGGAGATACGCAGTATTTT
CDR3aa: CASSEPGLAGDTQYF

d_gene: TRBD1
j_gene: TRBJ2-7
v_gene: TRBV25-1
abundance: -
CDR3nt: TGTGCTAGCAGTATGCCCGGACAGGGAACCTACGAGCAGTACTTC
CDR3aa: CASSMPGQGTYEQYF